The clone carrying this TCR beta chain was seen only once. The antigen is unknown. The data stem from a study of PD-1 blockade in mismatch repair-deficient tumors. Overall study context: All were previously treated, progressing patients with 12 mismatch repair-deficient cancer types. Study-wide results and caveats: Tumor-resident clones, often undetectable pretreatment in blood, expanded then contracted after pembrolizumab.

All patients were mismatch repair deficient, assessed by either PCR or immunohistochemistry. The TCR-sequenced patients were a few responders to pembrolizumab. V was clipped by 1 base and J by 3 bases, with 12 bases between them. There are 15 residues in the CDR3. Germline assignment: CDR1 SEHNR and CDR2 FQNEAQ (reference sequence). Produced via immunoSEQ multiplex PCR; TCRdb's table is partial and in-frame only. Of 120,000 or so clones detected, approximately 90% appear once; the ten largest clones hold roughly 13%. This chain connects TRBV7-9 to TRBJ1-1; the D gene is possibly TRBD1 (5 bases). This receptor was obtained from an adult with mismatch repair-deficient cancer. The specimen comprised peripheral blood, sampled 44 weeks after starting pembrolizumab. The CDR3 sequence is CASSLVGAPDTEAFF. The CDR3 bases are TGTGCCAGCAGCTTAGTCGGGGCCCCGGACACTGAAGCTTTCTTT.